This T cell receptor beta chain was sequenced during a study of blood T cell repertoires in COVID-19. Per the authors' pipeline: By means of reference gene primer amplification, nucleated cell counts were estimated. Assay: immunoSEQ multiplex PCR; the TCRdb copy retains only in-frame clones and omits some. The DNA was the basis for D and trimming; V, J and clone size are from that table. Among 100,000 to 150,000 clones listed, approximately 81% were seen once. Germline lookup yields CDR1 MDHEN and CDR2 SYDVKM. J was trimmed by 3 bases and V by 3 bases; bases with no gene match: 7. This CDR3 comprises 15 residues.

J is TRBJ2-5 and V is TRBV28, with TRBD2 identical over 7 bases. The receptor comes from a man between 60 and 75 years old with acute or convalescent COVID-19. The specimen sequenced was peripheral blood. The DNA for the CDR3 is TGTGCCAGCAGTTTGGAGTTGGGAGGGAAAGAGACCCAGTACTTC. It is translated as CASSLELGGKETQYF.